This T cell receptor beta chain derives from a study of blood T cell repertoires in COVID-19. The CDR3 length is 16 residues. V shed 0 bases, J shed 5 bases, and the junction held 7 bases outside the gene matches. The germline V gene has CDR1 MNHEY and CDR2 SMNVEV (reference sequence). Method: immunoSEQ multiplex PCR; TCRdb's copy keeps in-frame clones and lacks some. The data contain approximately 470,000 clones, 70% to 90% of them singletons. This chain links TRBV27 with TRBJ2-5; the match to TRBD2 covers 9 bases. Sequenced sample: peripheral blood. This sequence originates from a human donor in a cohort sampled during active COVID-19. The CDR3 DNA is TGTGCCAGCAGTTTATCGGGTAGCGGGAGCGGTGAGACCCAGTACTTC. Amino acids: CASSLSGSGSGETQYF.